This T cell receptor (beta chain) was observed in a study of CD8 T cells in Susac syndrome. There are 14 residues in the CDR3. CDR1 MNHNS and CDR2 SASEGT come from the germline V gene. The V gene lost 5 bases and the J gene lost 4 bases, with 12 bases spanning the gap. From blood CD8+ and CD4+ T cells, TCR beta sequences were generated. TEMRA cells were FACS-enriched, while CD8+ and CD4+ T cells were negatively isolated. Random hexamers were used to reverse transcribe an amount of roughly 0.5 to 1 ug RNA. The method of amplification for TCR beta CDR3 was immunoSEQ multiplex PCR, covering 54 Vbeta and 13 Jbeta. TCRdb reanalysed the immunoSEQ multiplex PCR reads using MiXCR and keeps one entry per CDR3 protein. The data contain some 52,000 distinct CDR3 sequences, 93% of them singletons.

The sequencing input was CD8+ T cells from PBMCs. The sequence came from a human donor with multiple sclerosis. This chain links TRBV6-1 with TRBJ1-5; tentatively, D is TRBD1 (6 bases). CDR3 coding DNA: TGTGCCAGCAGTCCGGGAGGGGGGAATCAGCCCCAGCATTTT. Its translation is CASSPGGGNQPQHF.